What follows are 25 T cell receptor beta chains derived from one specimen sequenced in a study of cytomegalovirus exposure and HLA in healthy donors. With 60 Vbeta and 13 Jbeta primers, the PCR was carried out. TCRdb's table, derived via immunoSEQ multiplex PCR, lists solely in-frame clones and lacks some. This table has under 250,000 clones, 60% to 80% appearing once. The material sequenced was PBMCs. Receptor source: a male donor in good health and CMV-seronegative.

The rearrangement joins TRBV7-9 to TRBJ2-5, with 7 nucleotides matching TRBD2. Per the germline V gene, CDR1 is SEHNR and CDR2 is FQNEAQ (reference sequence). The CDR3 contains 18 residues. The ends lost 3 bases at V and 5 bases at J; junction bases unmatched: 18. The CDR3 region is CASSFKALWAGARETQYF. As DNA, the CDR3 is TGTGCCAGCAGCTTTAAGGCCCTGTGGGCGGGAGCTCGGGAGACCCAGTACTTC.

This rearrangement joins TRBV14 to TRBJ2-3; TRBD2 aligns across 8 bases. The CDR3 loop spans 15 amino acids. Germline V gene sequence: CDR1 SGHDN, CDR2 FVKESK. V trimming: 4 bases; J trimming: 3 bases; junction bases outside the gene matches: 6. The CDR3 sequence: CASSRPGLGTDTQYF. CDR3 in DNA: TGTGCCAGCAGCCGCCCGGGACTAGGGACAGATACGCAGTATTTT.

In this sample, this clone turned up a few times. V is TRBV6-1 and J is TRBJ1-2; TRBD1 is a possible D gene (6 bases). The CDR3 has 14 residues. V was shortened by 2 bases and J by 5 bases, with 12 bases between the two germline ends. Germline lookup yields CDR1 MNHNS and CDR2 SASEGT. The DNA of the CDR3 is TGTGCCAGCAGTGAAACGTCGAGGGGGTATGGCTACACCTTC. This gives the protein CASSETSRGYGYTF.

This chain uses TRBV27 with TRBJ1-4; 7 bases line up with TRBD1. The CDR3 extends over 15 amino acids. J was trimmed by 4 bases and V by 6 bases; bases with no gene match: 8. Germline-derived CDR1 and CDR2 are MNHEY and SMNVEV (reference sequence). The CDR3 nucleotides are TGTGCCAGCAGGGGGGGACAGAGAATTAATGAAAAACTGTTTTTT. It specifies CASRGGQRINEKLFF.

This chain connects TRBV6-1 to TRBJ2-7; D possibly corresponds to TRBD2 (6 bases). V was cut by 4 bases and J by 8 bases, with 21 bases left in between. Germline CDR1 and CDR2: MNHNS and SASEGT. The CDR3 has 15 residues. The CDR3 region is CASSGVGGAERKQYF. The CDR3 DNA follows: TGTGCCAGCAGTGGGGTAGGAGGGGCCGAAAGAAAGCAGTACTTC.

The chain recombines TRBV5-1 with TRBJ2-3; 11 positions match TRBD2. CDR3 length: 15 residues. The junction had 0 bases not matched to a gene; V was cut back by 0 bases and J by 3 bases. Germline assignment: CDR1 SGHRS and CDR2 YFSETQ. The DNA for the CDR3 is TGCGCCAGCAGCTTGGTAGCGGGAGGGACAGATACGCAGTATTTT. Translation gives CASSLVAGGTDTQYF.

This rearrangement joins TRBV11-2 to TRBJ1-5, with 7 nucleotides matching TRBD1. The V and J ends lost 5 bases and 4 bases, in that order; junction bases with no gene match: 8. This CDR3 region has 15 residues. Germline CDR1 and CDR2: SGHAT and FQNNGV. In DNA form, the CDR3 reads TGTGCCAGCAGCCCAGGGGGACGGACGAATCAGCCCCAGCATTTT. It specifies CASSPGGRTNQPQHF.

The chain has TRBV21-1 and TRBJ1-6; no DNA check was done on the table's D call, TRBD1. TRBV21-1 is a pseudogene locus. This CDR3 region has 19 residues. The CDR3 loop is CASSNSPHYPLAGNSPLHF. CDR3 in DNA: TGTGCCAGCAGCAATAGTCCCCATTATCCCCTCGCAGGTAATTCACCCCTCCACTTT.

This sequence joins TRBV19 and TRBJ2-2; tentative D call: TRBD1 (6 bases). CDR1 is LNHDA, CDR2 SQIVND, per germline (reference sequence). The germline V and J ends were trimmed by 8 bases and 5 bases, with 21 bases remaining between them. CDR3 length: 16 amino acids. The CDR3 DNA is TGTGCCAGTCGTAGAAACAGGGAAGTTCTGACCGGGGAGCTGTTTTTT. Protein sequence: CASRRNREVLTGELFF.

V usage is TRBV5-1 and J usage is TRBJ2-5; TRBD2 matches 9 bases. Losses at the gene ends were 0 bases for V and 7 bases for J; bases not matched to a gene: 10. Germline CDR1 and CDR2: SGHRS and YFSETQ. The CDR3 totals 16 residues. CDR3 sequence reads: CASSLARLAEGGTQYF. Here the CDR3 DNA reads TGCGCCAGCAGCTTGGCCCGACTAGCGGAGGGGGGGACCCAGTACTTC.

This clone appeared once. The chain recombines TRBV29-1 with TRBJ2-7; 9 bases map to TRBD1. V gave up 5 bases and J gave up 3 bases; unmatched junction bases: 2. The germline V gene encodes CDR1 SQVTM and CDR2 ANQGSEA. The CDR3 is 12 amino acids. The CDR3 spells CSVWTGDYEQYF. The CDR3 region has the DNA TGCAGCGTTTGGACAGGGGACTACGAGCAGTACTTC.

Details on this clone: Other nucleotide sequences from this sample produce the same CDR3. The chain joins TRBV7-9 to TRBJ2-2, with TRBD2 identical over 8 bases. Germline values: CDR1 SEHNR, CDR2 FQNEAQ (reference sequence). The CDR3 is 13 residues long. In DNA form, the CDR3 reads TGTGCAGTATTAGCGGGACACACCGGGGAGCTGTTTTTT. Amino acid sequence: CAVLAGHTGELFF.

The CDR3 sequence: CASSPGTGTNVGAHEQYF. The CDR3, as DNA: TGTGCCAGCAGCCCCGGGACTGGGACGAATGTTGGAGCCCACGAGCAGTACTTC. J is TRBJ2-7 and V is TRBV9, with D possibly being TRBD2 (6 bases). Germline V CDR1 and CDR2: SGDLS, YYNGEE. Trimming removed 4 bases at V and 5 bases at J, with 28 bases between. The CDR3 is made up of 18 amino acids.

The CDR3 region has the DNA TGTGCCAGCAGTTTTCACAGGGCCCACGAGCAGTACTTC. It is translated as CASSFHRAHEQYF. This chain joins TRBV27 and TRBJ2-7, with a tentative D call TRBD1 (6 bases). Trimming pared 3 bases from V and 5 bases from J, leaving 11 bases between. Germline assignment: CDR1 MNHEY and CDR2 SMNVEV (reference sequence). The CDR3 extends over 13 amino acids.

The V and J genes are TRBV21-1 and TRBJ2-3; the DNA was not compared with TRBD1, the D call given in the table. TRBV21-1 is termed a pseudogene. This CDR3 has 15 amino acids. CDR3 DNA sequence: TGTGCCAGCAGCAGGGGACAGGGGCTTACGGATACGCAGTATTTT. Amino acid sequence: CASSRGQGLTDTQYF.

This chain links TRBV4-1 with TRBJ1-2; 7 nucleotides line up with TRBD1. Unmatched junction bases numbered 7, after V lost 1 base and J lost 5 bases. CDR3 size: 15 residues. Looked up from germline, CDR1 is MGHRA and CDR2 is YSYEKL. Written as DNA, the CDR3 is TGCGCCAGCAGCCAAGTACCAGGGGGAGGTTATGGCTACACCTTC. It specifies CASSQVPGGGYGYTF.

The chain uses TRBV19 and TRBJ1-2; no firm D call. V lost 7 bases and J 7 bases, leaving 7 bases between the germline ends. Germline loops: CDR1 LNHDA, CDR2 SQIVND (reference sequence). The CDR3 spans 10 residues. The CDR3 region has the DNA TGTGCCAGTACCCTCGGTGGCTACACCTTC. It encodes CASTLGGYTF.

For the CDR3, the DNA is TGTGCCAGCAGTTCCCCCCGACAGGGGGCCGGCTACACCTTC. Residues: CASSSPRQGAGYTF. The chain links TRBV6-6 to TRBJ1-2; 10 bases map to TRBD1. The CDR3 has 14 residues. The germline V gene encodes CDR1 MNHNY and CDR2 SVGAGI (reference sequence). V was clipped by 4 bases and J by 8 bases; unmatched bases: 7.

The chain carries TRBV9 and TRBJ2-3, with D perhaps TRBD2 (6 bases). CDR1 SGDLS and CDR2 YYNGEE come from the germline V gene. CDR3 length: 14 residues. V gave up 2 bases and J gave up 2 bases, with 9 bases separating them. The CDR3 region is CASSVQGLTDTQYF. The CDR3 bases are TGTGCCAGCAGCGTCCAGGGACTCACAGATACGCAGTATTTT.

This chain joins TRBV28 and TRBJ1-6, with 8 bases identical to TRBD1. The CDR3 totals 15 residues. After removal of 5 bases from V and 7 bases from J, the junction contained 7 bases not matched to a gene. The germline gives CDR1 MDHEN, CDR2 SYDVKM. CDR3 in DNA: TGTGCCAGCAGTCCCCAGGGGGCAAGCAATTCACCCCTCCACTTT. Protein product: CASSPQGASNSPLHF.

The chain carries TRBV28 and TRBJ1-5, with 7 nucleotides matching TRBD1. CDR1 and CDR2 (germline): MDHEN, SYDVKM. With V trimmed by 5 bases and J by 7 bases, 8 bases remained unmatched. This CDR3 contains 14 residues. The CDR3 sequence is CASSPKTGRQPQHF. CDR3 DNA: TGTGCCAGCAGTCCCAAGACAGGGCGGCAGCCCCAGCATTTT. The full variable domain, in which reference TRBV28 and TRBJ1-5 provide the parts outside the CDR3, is DVKVTQSSRYLVKRTGEKVFLECVQDMDHENMFWYRQDPGLGLRLIYFSYDVKMKEKGDIPEGYSVSREKKERFSLILESASTNQTSMYLCASSPKTGRQPQHFGDGTRLSIL.

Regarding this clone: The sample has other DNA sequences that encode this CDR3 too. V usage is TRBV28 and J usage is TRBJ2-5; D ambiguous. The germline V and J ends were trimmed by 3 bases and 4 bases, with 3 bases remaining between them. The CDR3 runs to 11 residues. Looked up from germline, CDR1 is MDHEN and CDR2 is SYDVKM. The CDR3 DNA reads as TGTGCCAGCAGTTTCCGAGAGACCCAGTACTTC. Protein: CASSFRETQYF. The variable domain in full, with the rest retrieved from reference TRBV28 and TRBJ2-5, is DVKVTQSSRYLVKRTGEKVFLECVQDMDHENMFWYRQDPGLGLRLIYFSYDVKMKEKGDIPEGYSVSREKKERFSLILESASTNQTSMYLCASSFRETQYFGPGTRLLVL.

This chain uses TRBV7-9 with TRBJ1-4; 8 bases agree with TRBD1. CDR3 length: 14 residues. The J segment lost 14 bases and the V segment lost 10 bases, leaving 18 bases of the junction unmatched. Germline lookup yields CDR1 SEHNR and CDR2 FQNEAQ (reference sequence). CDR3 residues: CATNPTGQEGKLFF. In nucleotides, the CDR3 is TGTGCCACCAACCCAACGGGACAGGAGGGTAAGCTGTTTTTT.

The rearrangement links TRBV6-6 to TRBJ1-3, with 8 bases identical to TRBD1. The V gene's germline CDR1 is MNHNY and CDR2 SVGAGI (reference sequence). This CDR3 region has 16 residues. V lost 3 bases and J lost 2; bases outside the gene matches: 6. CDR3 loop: CASSYKGTGAGNTIYF. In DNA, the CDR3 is TGTGCCAGCAGTTATAAAGGGACAGGAGCTGGAAACACCATATATTTT.

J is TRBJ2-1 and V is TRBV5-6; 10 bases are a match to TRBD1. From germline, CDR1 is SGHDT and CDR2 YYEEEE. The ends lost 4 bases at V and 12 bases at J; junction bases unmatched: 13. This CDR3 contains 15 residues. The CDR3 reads CASSDRGPLLKWQFF. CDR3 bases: TGTGCCAGCAGCGACAGGGGGCCCTTATTGAAGTGGCAGTTCTTC.